This T cell receptor beta chain was retrieved from a study of CD8+CD57+ T cells in acquired aplastic anemia. Whole-study results and caveats: A significant difference in CD8+ Simpson's diversity between patients and controls was not found.

Genomic DNA provided the template from which TCR beta VDJ and CDR3 profiles were obtained. TCRdb re-called the reads with MiXCR, one entry per CDR3 protein. The data hold about 160,000 distinct CDR3 sequences, with just under 45% observed a single time. V shed 5 bases, J shed 6 bases, and the junction held 13 bases outside the gene matches. CDR1 is SGHDT and CDR2 is YYEEEE in the germline V gene. The length of the CDR3 is 15 residues. This clonotype occurred many times. The antigen is undetermined. The chain combines TRBV5-6 with TRBJ2-5; TRBD1 agrees at 7 bases. Sequenced sample: sorted CD4+, CD8+, or CD8+CD57+ T cells (not recorded which) from PBMCs. This TCR derives from a human donor in good health. Written as DNA, the CDR3 is TGTGCCAGCAGGCTTTGGGGCGACAGGGCTAAGACCCAGTACTTC. Amino acids: CASRLWGDRAKTQYF.